This TCR beta chain originates from a study of T cell responses to AZD1222 COVID-19 vaccine (dated by TCRdb to the early 2020s). Describing the broader study: AZD1222 recipients with second doses at about 4 weeks or about 12 weeks were pooled, because spike-specific TCR depth and breadth did not differ between schedules. Trial participants were enrolled by age into subgroups of 18-55, 56-69 and 70-plus years, and roughly 150, 30 and 60 TCR-sequenced participants, respectively, were included in these subgroups. A total of over 230 trial participants underwent TCR sequencing, of whom roughly 210 received two doses of AZD1222 and about 26 received two doses of the MenACWY control vaccine. What the authors observed across the whole study: Because no samples from the day 14 peak response were available, repertoires could be characterized only after the peak T cell response. Conclusions about previously exposed vaccinees were limited because only a handful of AZD1222 recipients were SARS-CoV-2 seropositive at baseline. Participants were mostly white British and included more females than males, and it was suggested by the authors that clonal diversity may have been underestimated. The whole spike protein was spanned by vaccine-associated CD4 TCRs, and dominant responses were seen in regions 160-218 and 743-854. The 56-69-year group was small, and its depth increase did not reach significance, likely because of low power. Nearly half of unique spike-specific TCRs reportedly recognized epitopes outside regions mutated in the B.1.351 and B.1.1.7 variants. A significant rise in spike-specific TCR breadth and depth was observed after two AZD1222 doses relative to day 0 and relative to MenACWY recipients.

A remark on this clone: Its antigen is not yet known. No much larger clone is present one base from it, and per-base qualities are unavailable.

The meaning of the sample's time point label: baseline before first vaccination. Vaccinee samples were obtained from the UK trials COV001 and COV002, which included a single-blind randomized controlled phase 2/3 trial of AZD1222 (ChAdOx1 nCoV-19) in healthy adults. Trial participant PBMC samples were collected at day 0 and day 28 after the second dose for TCRbeta chain sequencing. Counted from cysteine to phenylalanine, this CDR3 has 14 amino acids. Only the CDR3 portion is preserved as DNA: 42 bases, with reading frame beginning at the first base. The germline V gene supplies CDR1 MNHEY and CDR2 SVGEGT. The V end loses 2 bases and the J end loses 7 bases, and a stretch of 15 bases separates them. The CDR3 regions of human TCRbeta chains were subjected to immunosequencing. For the original study's pipeline: Repertoire TCRs were checked for matches against a reference library of SARS-CoV-2-specific TCRs that had been generated using the MIRA antigen-specificity platform. Breadth was defined as the fraction of unique TCRs that were SARS-CoV-2-associated, and depth was defined as the fraction of total T cells that were SARS-CoV-2-associated. Using the MIRA data, each spike-specific TCR was mapped to the spike region that the TCR reacts to and placed in a CD4 or CD8 class. Log10-transformed breadth and depth values were compared by one-way ANOVA with Sidak's multiple comparisons tests. TCRdb obtained this table from immuneACCESS and retained in-frame rearrangements with V and J assigned. These tables miss some clones; where compared with another copy, unresolved V genes account for less than half of the shortfall, and the remainder is unexplained. That table is the source of V, J and clone size, and D and trimming were worked out from the DNA. The sample table lists some 150,000 clones, under 95% of them with a count of one. Together, the top ten hold less than 5.5% of the sample.

This receptor was taken from an adult in good health. The chain couples TRBV6-2 or TRBV6-3 to TRBJ2-7; a tentative D call is TRBD1 (6 bases match). The starting material was peripheral blood, obtained on day 0 of AZD1222 vaccination. The CDR3 region reads CASSYPSERGEQYF. The DNA sequence is given as TGTGCCAGCAGTTACCCCAGCGAGAGGGGGGAGCAGTACTTC.